This TCR beta chain was sequenced for a study of cytomegalovirus exposure and HLA in healthy donors. This cohort consisted of healthy bone marrow donors. Nominal health characterized the donors when sampled, though unrecorded immune exposures were likely. This CDR3 spans 12 amino acids. V was clipped by 0 bases and J by 14 bases; unmatched bases: 3. Germline lookup yields CDR1 SGDLS and CDR2 YYNGEE. The primer mix had 60 Vbeta and 13 Jbeta primers. The protocol was immunoSEQ multiplex PCR, while the TCRdb copy is restricted to in-frame clones and leaves out a portion. Here the sample spans over 150,000 clones, roughly 85% being singletons. As regards this clone: Its antigen remains unidentified.

The study's findings and limits: Researchers reported in a later analysis that a missense DCLRE1C variant was tied to TCR beta V- and J-gene trimming. The authors listed 180 or so TCR beta chains as cytomegalovirus-associated.

Material: PBMCs. This sequence was found in a woman in her 50s in good health and CMV-seronegative. V gene TRBV9 combines with J gene TRBJ1-4; TRBD1 matches 8 bases. The CDR3 loop is CASSVGQGKLFF. Here the CDR3 DNA reads TGTGCCAGCAGCGTAGGACAGGGGAAGCTGTTTTTT. The whole variable domain, remainder taken from reference TRBV9 and TRBJ1-4, is DSGVTQTPKHLITATGQRVTLRCSPRSGDLSVYWYQQSLDQGLQFLIQYYNGEERAKGNILERFSAQQFPDLHSELNLSSLELGDSALYFCASSVGQGKLFFGSGTQLSVL.